The rows below give T cell receptor beta chains drawn from one sample of a study of read filtering for tumor transcriptome and immune sequencing. TCRdb reprocessed the reads with MiXCR, giving one entry per CDR3 protein. The table shows roughly 61,000 distinct CDR3 sequences, with around 12% occurring only once. Material for sequencing was a population of CD138-negative cells sorted from bone marrow. The receptors originated from a donor at least 40 years old with multiple myeloma. The CDR3 runs from the conserved cysteine through the conserved F or W. A D gene is named only where the DNA matches it firmly. The listing skips clone size in some rows; elsewhere it reads once, few, many or a size class.

abundance	d_gene	v_gene	j_gene	CDR3aa	CDR3nt
many	.	TRBV6-2/TRBV6-3	TRBJ1-1	CASSYTAGQAFF	TGTGCCAGCAGTTACACTGCGGGGCAAGCTTTCTTT
many	TRBD1	TRBV23-1	TRBJ2-6	CASSSGTVCSGANVLTF	TGCGCCAGCAGTTCGGGGACAGTGTGCTCTGGGGCCAACGTCCTGACTTTC
many	TRBD1	TRBV5-1	TRBJ2-1	CASSLALVEGAHEQFF	TGCGCCAGCAGCTTGGCATTGGTTGAGGGGGCCCATGAGCAGTTCTTC
many	TRBD2	TRBV20-1	TRBJ2-3	CSASPPGLQRWGGSSTDTQYF	TGCAGTGCTAGCCCTCCGGGGCTGCAGCGGTGGGGGGGTTCTAGCACAGATACGCAGTATTTT
.	TRBD1	TRBV27	TRBJ2-5	CASSLSRGRGETQYF	TGTGCCAGCAGTTTATCTAGGGGGCGAGGAGAGACCCAGTACTTC
many	.	TRBV14	TRBJ2-7	CASSQDLSPGYPYEQYF	TGTGCCAGCAGCCAAGATCTTTCTCCGGGTTACCCCTACGAGCAGTACTTC
.	TRBD1	TRBV3-1	TRBJ2-2	CASSQAGQGALTGELFF	TGTGCCAGCAGCCAAGCTGGACAGGGGGCGTTGACCGGGGAGCTGTTTTTT
many	.	TRBV28	TRBJ1-2	CASRPFGLNLRRLGGDGYTF	TGTGCCAGCAGACCTTTCGGTTTGAATCTCCGCCGGTTGGGGGGCGATGGCTACACCTTC
many	TRBD2	TRBV7-3	TRBJ2-6	CASSLRSGGVSGANVLTF	TGTGCCAGCAGCTTACGGAGCGGGGGTGTCTCTGGGGCCAACGTCCTGACTTTC
many	TRBD2	TRBV28	TRBJ2-7	CASSPSPRSGGSYEQYF	TGTGCCAGCAGTCCATCGCCGAGGAGCGGGGGTTCCTACGAGCAGTACTTC
.	TRBD1	TRBV12-3/TRBV12-4	TRBJ1-6	CASNAGTVNSPLHF	TGTGCCAGCAATGCAGGGACAGTCAATTCACCCCTCCACTTT
many	TRBD2	TRBV20-1	TRBJ2-5	CSARPPPGLAVQETQYF	TGCAGTGCTAGACCCCCCCCGGGACTAGCGGTTCAAGAGACCCAGTACTTC
many	.	TRBV5-1	TRBJ1-5	CASSLGALEGNQPQHF	TGCGCCAGCAGCTTGGGTGCACTCGAAGGGAATCAGCCCCAGCATTTT
many	TRBD2	TRBV7-3	TRBJ2-1	CASSSGTSGGWRNEQFF	TGTGCCAGCAGCTCGGGGACTAGCGGGGGATGGAGAAATGAGCAGTTCTTC
medium-sized	.	TRBV2	TRBJ2-1	CASKVVGNEQFF	TGTGCCAGCAAAGTCGTGGGCAATGAGCAGTTCTTC
many	.	TRBV20-1	TRBJ1-5	CSAREPTKGGNQPQHF	TGCAGTGCTAGAGAGCCTACAAAGGGGGGGAATCAGCCCCAGCATTTT
.	.	TRBV9	TRBJ1-2	CASSVATEGYTF	TGTGCCAGCAGCGTAGCAACAGAAGGCTACACCTTC
many	TRBD2	TRBV19	TRBJ2-7	CASSILAGDHEQYF	TGTGCCAGTAGTATACTAGCGGGGGACCACGAGCAGTACTTC
many	TRBD1	TRBV5-1	TRBJ1-1	CASSRDSYMNTEAFF	TGCGCCAGCAGTAGGGACAGTTATATGAACACTGAAGCTTTCTTT
few	.	TRBV7-9	TRBJ1-1	CASSLRPLETEAFF	TGTGCCAGCAGCTTAAGGCCCTTAGAGACTGAAGCTTTCTTT
many	.	TRBV18	TRBJ1-5	CASSPGRRPQHF	TGTGCCAGCTCACCGGGCAGGAGACCCCAGCATTTT
many	.	TRBV5-1	TRBJ1-4	CASSPTVTATTNEKLFF	TGCGCCAGCAGCCCCACGGTCACAGCCACAACTAATGAAAAACTGTTTTTT